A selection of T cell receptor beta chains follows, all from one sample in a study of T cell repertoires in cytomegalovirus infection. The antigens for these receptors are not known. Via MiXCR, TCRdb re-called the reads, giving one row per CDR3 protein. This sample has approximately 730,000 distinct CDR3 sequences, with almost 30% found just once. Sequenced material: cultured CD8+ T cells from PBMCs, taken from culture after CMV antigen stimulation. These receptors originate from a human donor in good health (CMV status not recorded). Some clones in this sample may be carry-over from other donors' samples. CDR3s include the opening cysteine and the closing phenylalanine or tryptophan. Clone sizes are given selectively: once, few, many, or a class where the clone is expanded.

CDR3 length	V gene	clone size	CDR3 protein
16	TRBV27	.	CASSSLAGGPPDTQYF
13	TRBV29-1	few	CSVEVEAGSLQFF
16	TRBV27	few	CASGDTLSSYNSPLHF
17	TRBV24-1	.	CATSDKPGTGDTGELFF
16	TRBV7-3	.	CASSNSLRLGTGELLF
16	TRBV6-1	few	CASSKDVPAGTDTQYF
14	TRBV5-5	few	CASSPPDRETVLFF
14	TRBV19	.	CASSIDLTSPGQYF
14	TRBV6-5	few	CASKPMERTETQYF
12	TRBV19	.	CASLRGAHGYTF
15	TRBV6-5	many	CASSYSRSMNTEAFF
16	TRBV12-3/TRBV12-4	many	CASRNDRVPNTGELFF
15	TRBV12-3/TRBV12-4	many	CASSPRGGNKYGYTF
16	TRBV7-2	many	CASSPRGDRVGNEQFF
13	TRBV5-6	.	CATVPAGDYGYTF
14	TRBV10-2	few	CASSGIGAGTEAFF
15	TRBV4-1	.	CASSQVEGANQPQHF
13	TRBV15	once	CATGTGDFYEQYF
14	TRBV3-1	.	CASSQEARGTEAFF
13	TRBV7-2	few	CASSPPLLETQYF
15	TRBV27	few	CASSLRGQGTYEQYF
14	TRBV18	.	CASSHNRGYNEQFF
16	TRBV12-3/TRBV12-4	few	CASTFSSYRFTGELFF
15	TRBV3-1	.	CASSQDTSGGNEQFF
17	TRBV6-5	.	CASSSTLTSGYTDTQYF
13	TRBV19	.	CASSTQGEETQYF
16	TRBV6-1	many	CASSSGRGWRHQPQHF
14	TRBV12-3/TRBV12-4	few	CASSWEQGIYEQYF
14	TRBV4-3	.	CASSLDIGGETQYF
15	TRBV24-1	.	CATSEDLERGNEQFF
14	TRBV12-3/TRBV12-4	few	CASRDDRGYTEAFF
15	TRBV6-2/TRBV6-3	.	CASSYPKGAANEQFF
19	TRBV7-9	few	CASSLARRLAGDLQETQYF
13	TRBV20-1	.	CSARDRGLNTIYF
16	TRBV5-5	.	CASSAAGTAFNQPQHF
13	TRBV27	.	CASGRGFTDTQYF
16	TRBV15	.	CATSRVGGGAYNEQFF
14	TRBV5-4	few	CASYYRPRNTEAFF
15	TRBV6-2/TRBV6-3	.	CASSSAGGRQETQYF
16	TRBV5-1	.	CASSFRLDGIHTEAFF
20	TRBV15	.	CATSRDPTGTAGLKNYEQYF
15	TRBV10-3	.	CAAGDGTGNSYEQYF
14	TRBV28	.	CASSLVRGRGGYTF
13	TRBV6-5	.	CASSAINTGELFF
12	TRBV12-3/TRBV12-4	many	CASSHGRGGYTF
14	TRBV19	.	CASSVGTSYYGYTF
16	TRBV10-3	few	CAISESTRTDYNEQFF
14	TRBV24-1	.	CATSDLGVSQPQHF
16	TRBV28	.	CASSPDRGGSLYGYTF
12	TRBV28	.	CASSLGRNIQYF
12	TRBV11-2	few	CASSFGVEKLFF
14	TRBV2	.	CASSELGSNQPQHF
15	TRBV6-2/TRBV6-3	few	CASSYPDRDGSPLHF
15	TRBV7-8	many	CASTPSGTLNEKLFF